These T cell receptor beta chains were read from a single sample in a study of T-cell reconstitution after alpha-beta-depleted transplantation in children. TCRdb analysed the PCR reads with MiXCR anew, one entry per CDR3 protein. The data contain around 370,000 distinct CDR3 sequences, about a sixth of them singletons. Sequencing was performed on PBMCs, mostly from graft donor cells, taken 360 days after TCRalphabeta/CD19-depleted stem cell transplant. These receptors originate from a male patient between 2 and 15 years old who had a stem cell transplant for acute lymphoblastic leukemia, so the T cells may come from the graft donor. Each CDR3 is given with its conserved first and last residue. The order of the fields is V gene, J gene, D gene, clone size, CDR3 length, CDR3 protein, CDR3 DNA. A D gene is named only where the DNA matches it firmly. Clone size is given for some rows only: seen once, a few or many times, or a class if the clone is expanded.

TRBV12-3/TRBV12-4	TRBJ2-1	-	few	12	CASKWGYNEQFF	TGTGCCAGCAAATGGGGCTACAATGAGCAGTTCTTC
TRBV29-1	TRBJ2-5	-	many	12	CSVETEVKTQYF	TGCAGCGTTGAAACGGAGGTGAAGACCCAGTACTTC
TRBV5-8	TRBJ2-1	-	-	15	CASSLWVLTGNEQFF	TGTGCCAGCAGCTTGTGGGTCCTCACCGGCAATGAGCAGTTCTTC
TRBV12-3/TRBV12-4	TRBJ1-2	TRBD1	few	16	CASSPRDRSRSSGYTF	TGTGCCAGCAGTCCCCGGGACAGGAGCCGTTCTTCTGGCTACACCTTC
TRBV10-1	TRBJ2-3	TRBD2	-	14	CASSESGGRDTQYF	TGCGCCAGCAGTGAGTCGGGGGGGAGGGATACGCAGTATTTT
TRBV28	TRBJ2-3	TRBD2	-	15	CASSLATSGRDTQYF	TGTGCCAGCAGTTTAGCGACTAGCGGGAGGGATACGCAGTATTTT
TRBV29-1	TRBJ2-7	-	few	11	CSVEAAYEQYF	TGCAGCGTTGAGGCCGCCTACGAGCAGTACTTC
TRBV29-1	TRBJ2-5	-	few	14	CSVEGGGQGETQYF	TGCAGCGTTGAAGGAGGGGGGCAGGGAGAGACCCAGTACTTC
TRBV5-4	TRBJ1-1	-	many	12	CASSLGQVEAFF	TGTGCCAGCAGCTTGGGACAGGTTGAAGCTTTCTTT
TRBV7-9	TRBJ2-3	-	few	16	CASSPGGTGDTDTQYF	TGTGCCAGCAGCCCGGGGGGAACAGGGGACACAGATACGCAGTATTTT
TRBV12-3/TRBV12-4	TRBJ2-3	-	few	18	CASSLPHRGSGSTDTQYF	TGTGCCAGCAGTTTACCCCACAGGGGGAGCGGGAGTACAGATACGCAGTATTTT
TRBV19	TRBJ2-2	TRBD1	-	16	CASSMAAGGNTGELFF	TGTGCCAGTAGTATGGCGGCAGGGGGCAACACCGGGGAGCTGTTTTTT
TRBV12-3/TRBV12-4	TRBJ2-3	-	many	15	CASSYRQGVADTQYF	TGTGCCAGCAGTTACCGCCAGGGTGTTGCAGATACGCAGTATTTT
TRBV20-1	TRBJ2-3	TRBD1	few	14	CSASMGQGTDTQYF	TGCAGTGCTAGTATGGGACAGGGGACAGATACGCAGTATTTT
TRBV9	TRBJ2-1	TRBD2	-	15	CASSTRLAGYGEQFF	TGTGCCAGCAGCACCCGACTAGCGGGATATGGCGAGCAGTTCTTC
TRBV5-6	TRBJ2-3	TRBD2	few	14	CASSLLAGADTQYF	TGTGCCAGCAGCTTGTTAGCGGGAGCGGATACGCAGTATTTT
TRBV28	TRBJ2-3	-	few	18	CASTKGLSPHLNTDTQYF	TGTGCCAGCACAAAGGGGCTGTCACCCCACCTTAACACAGATACGCAGTATTTT
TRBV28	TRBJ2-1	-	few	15	CASSPMGGGQYEQFF	TGTGCCAGCAGCCCTATGGGAGGCGGGCAATATGAGCAGTTCTTC
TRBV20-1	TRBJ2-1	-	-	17	CSAEGLVPYLLHNEQFF	TGCAGCGCGGAGGGGCTAGTCCCCTACCTCCTACACAATGAGCAGTTCTTC
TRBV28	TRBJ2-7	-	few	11	CASSTLYEQYF	TGTGCCAGCAGTACCTTATACGAGCAGTACTTC
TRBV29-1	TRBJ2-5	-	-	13	CSVGEGGLETQYF	TGCAGCGTTGGGGAGGGGGGGCTAGAGACCCAGTACTTC
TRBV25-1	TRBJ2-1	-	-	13	CASSEGYYNEQFF	TGTGCCAGCAGTGAAGGGTATTACAATGAGCAGTTCTTC
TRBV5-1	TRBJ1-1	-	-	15	CASSLGVTARTEAFF	TGCGCCAGCAGCTTGGGGGTGACAGCGCGTACTGAAGCTTTCTTT
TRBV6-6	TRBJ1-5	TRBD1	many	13	CASRGTGNQPQHF	TGTGCCAGCAGGGGGACAGGGAATCAGCCCCAGCATTTT